These 19 T cell receptor beta chains were sequenced from one sample in a study of OX40 agonist ivuxolimab in advanced cancers. Measured with immunoSEQ multiplex PCR; TCRdb has only the in-frame clones, and not every one. Seen here are some 34,000 clones, about four fifths observed once, and the top ten hold roughly a fifth. This sample comprised CD4+ or CD8+ T cells sorted from blood, obtained in a trial of the OX40 agonist ivuxolimab. The origin of the receptors is an adult with an advanced solid tumor such as melanoma, head and neck, liver or kidney cancer.

The chain uses TRBV18 and TRBJ1-1; 7 nucleotides align to TRBD1. CDR1 is KGHSH and CDR2 is LQKENI in the germline V gene. This CDR3 region has 17 residues. J gave up 0 bases and V 3 bases, and 10 bases lay outside the gene matches. CDR3 sequence (DNA): TGTGCCAGCTCACCTCGAGGACAGGAGATACTGAACACTGAAGCTTTCTTT. Protein sequence: CASSPRGQEILNTEAFF.

The chain combines TRBV5-1 with TRBJ2-3, with D possibly TRBD2 on 6 matching bases. CDR3 size: 15 residues. Germline CDR1 and CDR2: SGHRS and YFSETQ. V lost 3 bases to trimming and J lost 0 bases, with 11 bases between them. The CDR3 is CASSSLAFSTDTQYF. DNA for the CDR3: TGCGCCAGCAGCTCTCTAGCGTTTAGCACAGATACGCAGTATTTT. The full variable domain, with the rest looked up from reference TRBV5-1 and TRBJ2-3, is KAGVTQTPRYLIKTRGQQVTLSCSPISGHRSVSWYQQTPGQGLQFLFEYFSETQRNKGNFPGRFSGRQFSNSRSEMNVSTLELGDSALYLCASSSLAFSTDTQYFGPGTRLTVL.

The chain couples TRBV15 to TRBJ1-5; D perhaps matches TRBD1 (6 bases). CDR1 and CDR2 from the germline V gene are LNHNV and YYDKDF (reference sequence). This CDR3 is built from 16 residues. V lost 3 bases and J 0 bases, leaving 12 bases between the germline ends. CDR3: CATSRDRLSSNQPQHF. The CDR3 DNA is TGTGCCACCAGCAGGGACAGATTATCTAGCAATCAGCCCCAGCATTTT.

This chain uses TRBV4-1 with TRBJ1-2, with a possible D match to TRBD1 (5 bases). Trimming shortened V by 1 base and J by 1 base, and 10 bases separated the two germline ends. Germline lookup yields CDR1 MGHRA and CDR2 YSYEKL. The CDR3 covers 15 residues. The DNA of the CDR3 is TGCGCCAGCAGCCAAGGGATTAGGGGTAACTATGGCTACACCTTC. Protein product: CASSQGIRGNYGYTF.

The rearrangement uses TRBV27 and TRBJ1-2; 8 bases fit TRBD1. Germline-derived CDR1 and CDR2 are MNHEY and SMNVEV (reference sequence). The CDR3 sequence is 13 residues long. The V gene end was trimmed by 6 bases and the J gene end by 1 base; junction bases not matched to a gene: 1. CDR3 sequence (DNA): TGTGCCAGCAGCGACAGGGGTAACTATGGCTACACCTTC. This encodes CASSDRGNYGYTF.

The gene calls are TRBV7-9 and TRBJ2-1, with D possibly being TRBD1 or TRBD2 (6 bases each). CDR3 length equals 15 residues. Germline V gives CDR1 SEHNR, CDR2 FQNEAQ (reference sequence). The V gene lost 1 base and the J gene lost 5 bases, with 12 bases spanning the gap. The CDR3 reads CASSLVGGWNNEQFF. DNA for the CDR3: TGTGCCAGCAGCTTAGTGGGGGGCTGGAACAATGAGCAGTTCTTC.

This chain uses TRBV27 with TRBJ1-5; D not certain. The germline gives CDR1 MNHEY, CDR2 SMNVEV (reference sequence). This CDR3 region has 14 residues. V lost 3 bases and J lost 0, with 6 bases in between. The CDR3, as DNA: TGTGCCAGCAGTTTGAGGTTTAGCAATCAGCCCCAGCATTTT. Its protein product is CASSLRFSNQPQHF.

The V call is TRBV7-2, the J call TRBJ1-1, with 8 bases that match TRBD1. J was trimmed by 4 bases and V by 6 bases; bases with no gene match: 7. The germline V gene has CDR1 SGHTA and CDR2 FQGNSA. CDR3 length: 14 amino acids. The CDR3 DNA reads as TGTGCCAGCAGGCCAACAACAGGGGGCACTGAAGCTTTCTTT. Residues: CASRPTTGGTEAFF.

This clone occurred once. V gene TRBV13 combines with J gene TRBJ1-6, with a weak D call TRBD1 (6 bases). CDR3 length equals 16 residues. V dropped 8 bases and J dropped 7 bases, with 21 bases sitting between them. Per the germline V gene, CDR1 is PRHDT and CDR2 is FYEKMQ (reference sequence). CDR3 DNA: TGTGCCAGCGTCGCGTCGGGGGCGCCTCAGAATTCACCCCTCCACTTT. Amino acids: CASVASGAPQNSPLHF.

The chain carries TRBV5-1 and TRBJ2-2; weak D call: TRBD1 (6 bases). Germline CDR1 is SGHRS and CDR2 is YFSETQ. There are 18 residues in the CDR3. V was clipped by 8 bases and J by 0 bases, with 23 bases between them. The CDR3 here is CARIAGPGAGTNTGELFF. As DNA, the CDR3 is TGCGCCAGAATCGCCGGTCCAGGGGCAGGGACGAACACCGGGGAGCTGTTTTTT.

This clone was seen just once. V usage is TRBV7-3 and J usage is TRBJ2-2; D unclear. The CDR3 runs to 14 residues. CDR1 SGHTA and CDR2 FQGTGA come from the germline V gene. V dropped 3 bases and J dropped 7 bases, with 12 bases sitting between them. The CDR3 here is CASSFSPTGGELFF. The CDR3 DNA is TGTGCCAGCAGCTTTTCCCCGACGGGCGGGGAGCTGTTTTTT.

V gene TRBV12-2 combines with J gene TRBJ2-5; the D segment call TRBD2 is taken from the table without a DNA check. TRBJ2-7 matches the DNA end more closely, so the J call is doubtful. TRBV12-2 is a pseudogene segment. The CDR3 consists of 15 residues. DNA of the CDR3: TGTGCAAGTCGCCTGGGGACTACCTACCGGCACGAGCAGTACTTC. Translating gives CASRLGTTYRHEQYF.

The sample holds a few counts of this clone. The V call is TRBV30, the J call TRBJ2-7, with TRBD1 matching 9 bases. This CDR3 spans 16 amino acids. CDR1 is GTSNPN and CDR2 is SVGIG in the germline V gene (reference sequence). With V trimmed by 1 base and J by 1 base, 8 bases remained unmatched. CDR3 residues: CAWSDPPGTGSYEQYF. The CDR3 DNA reads as TGTGCCTGGAGTGATCCTCCCGGGACAGGGTCCTACGAGCAGTACTTC.

This clone was counted once. The genes are TRBV7-2 and TRBJ1-2, with D unresolved. The V end lost 1 base, the J end lost 7 bases, and 13 bases lay between the germline ends. The germline CDR1 and CDR2 sequences are SGHTA and FQGNSA. The CDR3 runs 14 residues. CDR3 sequence reads: CASSLVNSKSGYTF. The CDR3 coding sequence is TGTGCCAGCAGCTTAGTTAACAGTAAAAGTGGCTACACCTTC.

This chain connects TRBV27 to TRBJ2-1; D not resolved. The germline V gene encodes CDR1 MNHEY and CDR2 SMNVEV (reference sequence). The CDR3 runs to 14 residues. Trimming took 5 bases from V and 4 from J, leaving 12 bases between them. The CDR3 region has the DNA TGTGCCAGCAGTCCAGTCCTAACTTACAATGAGCAGTTCTTC. Translated: CASSPVLTYNEQFF.

V and J are TRBV5-1 and TRBJ2-7, with D possibly being TRBD2 (6 bases). Germline loops: CDR1 SGHRS, CDR2 YFSETQ. V was cut by 0 bases and J by 6 bases, with 10 bases left in between. CDR3 size: 13 residues. CDR3 amino acids: CASSLVEGSEQYF. The CDR3 bases are TGCGCCAGCAGCTTGGTGGAGGGCAGCGAGCAGTACTTC. Using reference TRBV5-1 and TRBJ2-7 for the parts outside the CDR3, the full variable domain is KAGVTQTPRYLIKTRGQQVTLSCSPISGHRSVSWYQQTPGQGLQFLFEYFSETQRNKGNFPGRFSGRQFSNSRSEMNVSTLELGDSALYLCASSLVEGSEQYFGPGTRLTVT.

In its sample, this clone was seen a few times. CDR3 in DNA: TGTGCCAGCAGCGCTGGGACTTTTGGAAACACCATATATTTT. Protein sequence: CASSAGTFGNTIYF. The chain joins TRBV7-8 to TRBJ1-3; a weak D match, TRBD1 (5 bases). V was pared by 5 bases and J by 3 bases, with 11 bases between. The CDR3 contains 14 residues. From germline, CDR1 is SGHVS and CDR2 FQNEAQ.

V gene TRBV27 combines with J gene TRBJ1-2; D not certain. With 5 bases removed from V and 0 bases from J, the gap between germline ends came to 7 bases. Germline V gives CDR1 MNHEY, CDR2 SMNVEV (reference sequence). CDR3 length equals 13 residues. CDR3 bases: TGTGCCAGCAGTCTACGCTCTAACTATGGCTACACCTTC. Translation gives CASSLRSNYGYTF.

The chain employs TRBV6-5 and TRBJ2-7; D remains unclear. Germline V gene data show CDR1 as MNHEY and CDR2 as SVGAGI. The CDR3 length is 13 residues. V dropped 2 bases and J dropped 4 bases, with 9 bases sitting between them. CDR3 DNA: TGTGCCAGCAGTTACGGTTTGGGTTACGAGCAGTACTTC. This encodes CASSYGLGYEQYF.